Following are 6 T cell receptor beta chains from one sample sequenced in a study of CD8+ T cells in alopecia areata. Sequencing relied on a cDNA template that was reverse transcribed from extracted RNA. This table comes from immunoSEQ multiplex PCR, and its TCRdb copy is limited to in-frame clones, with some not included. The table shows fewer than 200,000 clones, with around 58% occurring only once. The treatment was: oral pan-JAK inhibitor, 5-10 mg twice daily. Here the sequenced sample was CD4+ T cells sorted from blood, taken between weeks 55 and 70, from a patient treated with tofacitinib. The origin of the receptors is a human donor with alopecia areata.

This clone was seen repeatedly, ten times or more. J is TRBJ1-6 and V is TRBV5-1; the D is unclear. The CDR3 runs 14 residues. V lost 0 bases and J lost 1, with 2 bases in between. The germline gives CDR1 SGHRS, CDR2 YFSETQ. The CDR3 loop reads CASSLESYNSPLHF. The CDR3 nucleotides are TGCGCCAGCAGCTTGGAGTCCTATAATTCACCCCTCCACTTT.

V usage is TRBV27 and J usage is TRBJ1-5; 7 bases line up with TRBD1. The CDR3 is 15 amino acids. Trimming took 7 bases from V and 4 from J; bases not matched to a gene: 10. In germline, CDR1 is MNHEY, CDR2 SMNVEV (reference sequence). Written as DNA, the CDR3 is TGTGCCAGCATCCCCCCCGGACAGGCGAATCAGCCCCAGCATTTT. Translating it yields CASIPPGQANQPQHF.

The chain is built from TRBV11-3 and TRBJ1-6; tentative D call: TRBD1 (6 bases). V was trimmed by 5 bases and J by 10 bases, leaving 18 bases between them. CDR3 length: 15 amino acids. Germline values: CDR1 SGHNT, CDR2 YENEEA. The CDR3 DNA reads TGTGCCAGCAGCCTGACCCCAGGGGCGAACTCACCCCTCCACTTT. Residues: CASSLTPGANSPLHF.

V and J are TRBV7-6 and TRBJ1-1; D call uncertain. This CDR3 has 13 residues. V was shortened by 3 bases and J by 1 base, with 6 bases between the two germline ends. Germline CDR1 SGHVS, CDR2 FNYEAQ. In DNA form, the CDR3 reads TGTGCCAGCAGCTTTAGATCGAACACTGAAGCTTTCTTT. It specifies CASSFRSNTEAFF.

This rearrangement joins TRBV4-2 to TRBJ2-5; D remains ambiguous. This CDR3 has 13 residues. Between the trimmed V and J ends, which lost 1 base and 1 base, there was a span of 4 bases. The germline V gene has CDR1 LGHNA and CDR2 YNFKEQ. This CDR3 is CASSQGLQETQYF. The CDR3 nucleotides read TGTGCCAGCAGCCAAGGACTCCAAGAGACCCAGTACTTC.

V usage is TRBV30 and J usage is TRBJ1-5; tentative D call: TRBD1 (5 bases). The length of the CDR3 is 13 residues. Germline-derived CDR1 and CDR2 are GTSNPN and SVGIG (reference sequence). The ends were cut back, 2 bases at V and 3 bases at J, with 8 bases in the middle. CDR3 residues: CAWSMTVNQPQHF. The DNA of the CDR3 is TGTGCCTGGAGTATGACAGTCAATCAGCCCCAGCATTTT. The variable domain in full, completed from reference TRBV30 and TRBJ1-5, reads SQTIHQWPATLVQPVGSPLSLECTVEGTSNPNLYWYRQAAGRGLQLLFYSVGIGQISSEVPQNLSASRPQDRQFILSSKKLLLSDSGFYLCAWSMTVNQPQHFGDGTRLSIL.